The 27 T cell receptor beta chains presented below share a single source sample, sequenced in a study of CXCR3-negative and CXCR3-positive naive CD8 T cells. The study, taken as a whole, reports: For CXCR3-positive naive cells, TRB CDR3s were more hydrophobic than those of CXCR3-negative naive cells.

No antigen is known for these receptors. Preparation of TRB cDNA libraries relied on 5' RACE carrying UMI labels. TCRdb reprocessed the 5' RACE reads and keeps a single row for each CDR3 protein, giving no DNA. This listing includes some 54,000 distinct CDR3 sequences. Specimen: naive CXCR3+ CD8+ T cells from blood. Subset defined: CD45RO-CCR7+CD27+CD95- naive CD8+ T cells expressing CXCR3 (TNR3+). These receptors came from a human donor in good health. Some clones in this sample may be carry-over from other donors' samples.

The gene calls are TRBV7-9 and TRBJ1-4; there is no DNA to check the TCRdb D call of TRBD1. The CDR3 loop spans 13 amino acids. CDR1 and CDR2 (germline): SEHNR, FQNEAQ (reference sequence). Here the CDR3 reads CATNPGPNEKLFF.

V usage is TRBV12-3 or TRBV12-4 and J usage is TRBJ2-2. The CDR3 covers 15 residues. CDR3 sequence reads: CASSFVGGFSGELFF.

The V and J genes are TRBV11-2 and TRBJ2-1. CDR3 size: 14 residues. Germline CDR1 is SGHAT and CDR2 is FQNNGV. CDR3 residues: CASSLDGDHNEQFF.

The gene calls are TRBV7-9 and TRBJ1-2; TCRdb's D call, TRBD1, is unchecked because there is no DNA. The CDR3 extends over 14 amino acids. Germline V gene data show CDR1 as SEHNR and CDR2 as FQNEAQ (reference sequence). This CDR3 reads CASTLTEENYGYTF.

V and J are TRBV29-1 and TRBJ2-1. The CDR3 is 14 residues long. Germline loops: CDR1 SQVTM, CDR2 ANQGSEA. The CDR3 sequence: CSVENVNSYNEQFF.

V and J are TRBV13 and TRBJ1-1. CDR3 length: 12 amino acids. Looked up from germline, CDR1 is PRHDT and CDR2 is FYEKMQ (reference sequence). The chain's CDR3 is CASRAGNTEAFF.

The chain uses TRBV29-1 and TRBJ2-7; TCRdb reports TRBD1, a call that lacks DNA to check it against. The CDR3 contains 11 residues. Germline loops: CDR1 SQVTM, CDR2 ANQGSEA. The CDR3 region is CSVHEGPEQYF.

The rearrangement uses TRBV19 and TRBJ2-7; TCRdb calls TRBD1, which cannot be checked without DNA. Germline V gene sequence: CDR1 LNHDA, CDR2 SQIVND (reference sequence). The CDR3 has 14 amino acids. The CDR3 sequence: CASSVTGSSYEQYF.

The CDR3 loop reads CSASGGNQPQHF. This chain connects TRBV20-1 to TRBJ1-5; TCRdb reports TRBD1, a call that lacks DNA to check it against. Per the germline V gene, CDR1 is DFQATT and CDR2 is SNEGSKA (reference sequence). This CDR3 contains 12 residues.

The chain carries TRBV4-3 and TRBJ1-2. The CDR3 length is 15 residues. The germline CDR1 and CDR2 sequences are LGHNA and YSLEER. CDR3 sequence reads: CASSQDSGREWGYTF.

The CDR3 here is CASSEADSGANVLTF. The chain couples TRBV6-4 to TRBJ2-6. The germline CDR1 and CDR2 sequences are MRHNA and SNTAGT. CDR3 length: 15 residues.

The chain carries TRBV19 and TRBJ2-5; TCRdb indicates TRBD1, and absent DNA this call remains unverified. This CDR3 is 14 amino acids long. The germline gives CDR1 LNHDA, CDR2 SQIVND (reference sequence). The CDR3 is CASSNIDREETQYF.

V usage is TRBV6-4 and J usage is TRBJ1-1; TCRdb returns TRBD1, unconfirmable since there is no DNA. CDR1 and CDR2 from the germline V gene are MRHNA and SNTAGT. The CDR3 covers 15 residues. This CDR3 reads CASSDAAGGETEAFF.

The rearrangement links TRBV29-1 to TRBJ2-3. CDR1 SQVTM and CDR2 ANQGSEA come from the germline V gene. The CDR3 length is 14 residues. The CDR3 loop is CSVALSSSTDTQYF.

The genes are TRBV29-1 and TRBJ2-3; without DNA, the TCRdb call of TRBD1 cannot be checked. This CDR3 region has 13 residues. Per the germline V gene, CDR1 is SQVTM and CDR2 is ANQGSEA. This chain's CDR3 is CSVPGQPADTQYF.

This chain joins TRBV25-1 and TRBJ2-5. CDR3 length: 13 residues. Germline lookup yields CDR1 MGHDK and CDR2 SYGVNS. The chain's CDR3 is CASSEFGVETQYF.

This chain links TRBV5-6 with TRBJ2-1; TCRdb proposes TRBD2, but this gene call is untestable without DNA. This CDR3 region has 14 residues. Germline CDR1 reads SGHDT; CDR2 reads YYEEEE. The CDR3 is CASSTLAGIYEQFF.

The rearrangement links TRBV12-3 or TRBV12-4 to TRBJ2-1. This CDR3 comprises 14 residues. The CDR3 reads CASSPVYFMDEQFF.

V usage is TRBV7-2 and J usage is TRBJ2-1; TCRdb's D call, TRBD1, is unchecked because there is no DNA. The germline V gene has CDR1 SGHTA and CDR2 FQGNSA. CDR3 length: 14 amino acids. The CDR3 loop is CASSFGTGYNEQFF.

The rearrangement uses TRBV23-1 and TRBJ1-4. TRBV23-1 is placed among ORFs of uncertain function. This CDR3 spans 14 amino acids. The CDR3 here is CASSPNLGNEKLFF.

The CDR3 protein is CASSLRGAQETQYF. The V call is TRBV28, the J call TRBJ2-5; lacking DNA, the TRBD2 call made by TCRdb goes unchecked. Germline-derived CDR1 and CDR2 are MDHEN and SYDVKM. The CDR3 is 14 amino acids. Full variable domain (remainder filled in from reference TRBV28 and TRBJ2-5): DVKVTQSSRYLVKRTGEKVFLECVQDMDHENMFWYRQDPGLGLRLIYFSYDVKMKEKGDIPEGYSVSREKKERFSLILESASTNQTSMYLCASSLRGAQETQYFGPGTRLLVL.

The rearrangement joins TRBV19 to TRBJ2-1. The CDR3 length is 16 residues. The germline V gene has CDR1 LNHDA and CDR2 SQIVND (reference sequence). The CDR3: CASSIGWGTSYNEQFF.

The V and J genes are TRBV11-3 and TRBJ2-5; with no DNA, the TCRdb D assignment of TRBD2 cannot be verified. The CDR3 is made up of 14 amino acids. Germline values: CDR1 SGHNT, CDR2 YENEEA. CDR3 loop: CASSLRGGEETQYF.

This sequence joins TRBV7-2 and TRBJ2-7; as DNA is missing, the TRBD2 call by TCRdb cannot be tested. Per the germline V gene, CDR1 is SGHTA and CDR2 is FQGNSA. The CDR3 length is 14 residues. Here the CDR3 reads CASSPTSGGEEHYF.

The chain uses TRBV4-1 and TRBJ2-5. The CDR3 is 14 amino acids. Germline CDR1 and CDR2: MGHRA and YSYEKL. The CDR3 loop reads CASSQVGYQETQYF.

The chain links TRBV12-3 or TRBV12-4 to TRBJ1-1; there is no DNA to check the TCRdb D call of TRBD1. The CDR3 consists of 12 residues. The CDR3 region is CASNLGGSEAFF.

The CDR3 is CASSVAWQGTEAFF. V is TRBV9 and J is TRBJ1-1; TCRdb calls TRBD1, which cannot be checked without DNA. CDR3 length: 14 amino acids. Germline values: CDR1 SGDLS, CDR2 YYNGEE.